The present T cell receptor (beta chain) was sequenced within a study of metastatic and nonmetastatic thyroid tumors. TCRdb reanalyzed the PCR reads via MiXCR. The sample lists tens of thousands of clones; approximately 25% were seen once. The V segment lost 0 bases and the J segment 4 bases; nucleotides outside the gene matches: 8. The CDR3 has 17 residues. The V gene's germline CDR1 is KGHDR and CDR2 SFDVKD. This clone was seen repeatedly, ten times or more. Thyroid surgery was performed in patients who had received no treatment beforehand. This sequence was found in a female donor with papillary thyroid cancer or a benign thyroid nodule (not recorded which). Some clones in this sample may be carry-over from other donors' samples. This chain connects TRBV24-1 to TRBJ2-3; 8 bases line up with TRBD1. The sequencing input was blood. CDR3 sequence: CATSDLHGQGRADTQYF. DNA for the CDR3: TGTGCCACCAGTGATTTGCACGGACAGGGAAGGGCAGATACGCAGTATTTT.